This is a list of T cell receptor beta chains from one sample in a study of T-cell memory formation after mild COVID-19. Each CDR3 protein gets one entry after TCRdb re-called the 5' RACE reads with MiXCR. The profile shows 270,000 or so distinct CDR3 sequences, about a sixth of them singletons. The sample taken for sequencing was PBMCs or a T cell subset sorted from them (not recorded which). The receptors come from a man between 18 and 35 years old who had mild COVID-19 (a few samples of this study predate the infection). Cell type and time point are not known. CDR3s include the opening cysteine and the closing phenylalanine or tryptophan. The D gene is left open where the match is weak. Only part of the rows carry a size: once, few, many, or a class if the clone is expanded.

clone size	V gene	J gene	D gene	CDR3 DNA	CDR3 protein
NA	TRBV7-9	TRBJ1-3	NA	TGTGCCAGCAGCTTAGTACAGGGAACGACTGGAAACACCATATATTTT	CASSLVQGTTGNTIYF
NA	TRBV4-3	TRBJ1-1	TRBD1	TGCGCCAGCAGCCAAAGAGGGACGGTGCGGCAGGGGGAAAAAGCTTTCTTT	CASSQRGTVRQGEKAFF
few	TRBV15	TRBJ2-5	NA	TGTGCCACCAGCGGACAGCAAGAGACCCAGTACTTC	CATSGQQETQYF
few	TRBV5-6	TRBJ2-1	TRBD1	TGTGCCAGCAGCCATGACCCCGGGACAGTCTCCTACAATGAGCAGTTCTTC	CASSHDPGTVSYNEQFF
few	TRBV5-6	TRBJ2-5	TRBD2	TGTGCCAGCAGCTCCGTGGGGGGGGACTTTAAAGCCGTAGAGACCCAGTACTTC	CASSSVGGDFKAVETQYF
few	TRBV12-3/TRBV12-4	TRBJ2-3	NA	TGTGCCAGCAGTCAGCTTAGAGATACGCAGTATTTT	CASSQLRDTQYF
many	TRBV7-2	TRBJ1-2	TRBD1	TGTGCCAGCAGCGGCCGGGACAGGCCATATGGCTACACCTTC	CASSGRDRPYGYTF
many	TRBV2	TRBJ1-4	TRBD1	TGTGCCAGCGGCGCTGACAGGGTACGGGAAAAACTGTTTTTT	CASGADRVREKLFF
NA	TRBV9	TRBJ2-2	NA	TGTGCCAGCAGCTCCACTTCTAGCCCAACTGGGGCGGAGCTGTTTTTT	CASSSTSSPTGAELFF
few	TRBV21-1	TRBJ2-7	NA	TGTGCCAGCAGCACCAGGACAAGGTGGACGGTGTACTTC	CASSTRTRWTVYF
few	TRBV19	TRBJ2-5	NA	TGTGCCAGTAGTCGCCGCGGGGCGGGGTTGCTCCGCGAGACCCAGTACTTC	CASSRRGAGLLRETQYF
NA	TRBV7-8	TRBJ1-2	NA	TGTGCCAGCAGCCCTCTGACTGTCGGCTACACCTTC	CASSPLTVGYTF
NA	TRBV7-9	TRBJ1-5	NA	TGTGCCAGCAAAGCGGAAGGCAATCAGCCCCAGCATTTT	CASKAEGNQPQHF
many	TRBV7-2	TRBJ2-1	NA	TGTGCCAGCAGCCCCTCAGGTTGGGTTGAAGATGAGCAGTTCTTC	CASSPSGWVEDEQFF
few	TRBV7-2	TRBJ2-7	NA	TGTGCCAGCAGCTCAACCGGGACAATCGAGTACGAGCAGTACTTC	CASSSTGTIEYEQYF
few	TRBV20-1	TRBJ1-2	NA	TGCAGTGCTAGAGGTACAGGGTGGAATGGCTACACCTTC	CSARGTGWNGYTF
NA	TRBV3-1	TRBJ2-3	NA	TGTGCCAGCAGCCATTGGGGTAGCGAGGCTAGCACAGATACGCAGTATTTT	CASSHWGSEASTDTQYF
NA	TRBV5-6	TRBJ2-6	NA	TGTGCCAGCAGCCGCCTCGTAGGGACGACGATCTCTGGGGCCAACGTCCTGACTTTC	CASSRLVGTTISGANVLTF
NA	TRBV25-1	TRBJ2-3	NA	TGTGCCAGCAGCGCGGACAGAACCAGCACAGATACGCAGTATTTT	CASSADRTSTDTQYF
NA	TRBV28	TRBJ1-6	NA	TGTGCCAGCAGTCCGGGGGACATAGGATTTTCACCCCTCCACTTT	CASSPGDIGFSPLHF
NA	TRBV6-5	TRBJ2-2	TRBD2	TGTGCCAGCAGTTACTCGTCTAGCGGCAACACCGGGGAGCTGTTTTTT	CASSYSSSGNTGELFF
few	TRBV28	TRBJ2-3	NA	TGTGCCAGCAGTTTAAACCCTACTAAGACAGATACGCAGTATTTT	CASSLNPTKTDTQYF
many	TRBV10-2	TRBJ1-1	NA	TGCGCCAGCAGTGGGGGAGTGAACACTGAAGCTTTCTTT	CASSGGVNTEAFF
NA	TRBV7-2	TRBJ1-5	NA	TGTGCCAGCACGGCGGACATTAATCAGCCCCAGCATTTT	CASTADINQPQHF
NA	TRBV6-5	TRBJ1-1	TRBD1	TGTGCCAGCAGTCAGTCACAGGGGCGGCTAGCTTTCTTT	CASSQSQGRLAFF
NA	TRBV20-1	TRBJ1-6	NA	TGCAGTGCTAGACAGTTTAATTCACCCCTCCACTTT	CSARQFNSPLHF